These 8 T cell receptor beta chains were sequenced from one sample in a study of shared clonotypes between healthy human individuals. Here immunoSEQ multiplex PCR was the method, and the copy in TCRdb shows in-frame clones only, minus some. This sample has about 680,000 clones, with around 73% found just once. Sequencing was carried out using memory CD4+ T cells sorted from blood. Subset: CD45RA-negative fraction. The receptors were gathered from a woman in her 30s in good health.

V usage is TRBV28 and J usage is TRBJ1-4; no firm D call. The V end lost 6 bases, the J end lost 5 bases, and 16 bases lay between the germline ends. Germline V gene sequence: CDR1 MDHEN, CDR2 SYDVKM. This CDR3 comprises 15 residues. The CDR3 is CASRHHSTGNEKLFF. The CDR3 nucleotides are TGTGCCAGCAGACACCATTCGACGGGGAATGAAAAACTGTTTTTT.

This clone was seen only a few times. The chain joins TRBV5-1 to TRBJ1-3; 8 positions agree with TRBD1. This CDR3 spans 19 amino acids. Germline V gene lookup returns CDR1 SGHRS and CDR2 YFSETQ. The V segment lost 1 base and the J segment 1 base; nucleotides outside the gene matches: 13. The CDR3 DNA is TGCGCCAGCAGCTTGTACGGCAGGGGGCCGCAAAATTCTGGAAACACCATATATTTT. Translating gives CASSLYGRGPQNSGNTIYF.

The sample holds a few counts of this clone. V is TRBV5-1 and J is TRBJ2-3, with D unclear. The V gene's germline CDR1 is SGHRS and CDR2 YFSETQ. The CDR3 has 15 residues. The V end lost 1 base, the J end lost 2 bases, and 11 bases lay between the germline ends. The CDR3 is CASSLMTAYTDTQYF. The DNA for the CDR3 is TGCGCCAGCAGCTTGATGACGGCATACACAGATACGCAGTATTTT.

The V call is TRBV5-1, the J call TRBJ2-5; D gene unclear. This CDR3 comprises 16 residues. From germline, CDR1 is SGHRS and CDR2 YFSETQ. Trimming left V 0 bases short and J 2 bases short, with 14 bases between. The CDR3 DNA reads TGCGCCAGCAGCTTGGTCGCGGTTGGGCTACAAGAGACCCAGTACTTC. Its translation: CASSLVAVGLQETQYF.

The chain carries TRBV19 and TRBJ2-7; weak D call: TRBD1 (5 bases). CDR1 is LNHDA, CDR2 SQIVND, per germline (reference sequence). The CDR3 length is 15 residues. Trimming pared 6 bases from V and 3 bases from J, leaving 18 bases between. The chain's CDR3 is CASSDPSSQGYEQYF. CDR3 coding DNA: TGTGCCAGTAGCGATCCCAGTTCGCAGGGCTACGAGCAGTACTTC. Full variable domain (remainder filled in from reference TRBV19 and TRBJ2-7): DGGITQSPKYLFRKEGQNVTLSCEQNLNHDAMYWYRQDPGQGLRLIYYSQIVNDFQKGDIAEGYSVSREKKESFPLTVTSAQKNPTAFYLCASSDPSSQGYEQYFGPGTRLTVT.

This rearrangement joins TRBV2 to TRBJ2-5; a possible D gene is TRBD2 (5 bases). The assigned J gene may be wrong: the sequence end matches TRBJ2-7 better. The CDR3 length is 12 residues. CDR1 and CDR2 (germline): SNHLY, FYNNEI. The CDR3 reads CASRALGDEQYF. The CDR3 DNA reads as TGTGCCAGCAGGGCCCTCGGGGACGAGCAGTACTTC.

The CDR3 DNA is TGCGCCAGCAGCCAAGATAGGGCCCAAACAGGGGGATATCAGCCCCAGCATTTT. This translates into CASSQDRAQTGGYQPQHF. This chain uses TRBV4-1 with TRBJ1-5, with 8 bases fitting TRBD1. From germline, CDR1 is MGHRA and CDR2 YSYEKL. The junction had 12 bases not matched to a gene; V was cut back by 0 bases and J by 5 bases. CDR3 size: 18 residues.

This rearrangement joins TRBV5-1 to TRBJ1-1, with 9 positions matching TRBD1. Losses at the gene ends were 6 bases for V and 4 bases for J; bases not matched to a gene: 10. Germline V gives CDR1 SGHRS, CDR2 YFSETQ. The CDR3 is 15 residues long. The CDR3 DNA is TGCGCCAGCACCGTCTCTGGGACAGGGATCACTGAAGCTTTCTTT. Translation gives CASTVSGTGITEAFF.